This TCR beta chain was obtained from a study of OX40 agonist ivuxolimab in advanced cancers. V gave up 5 bases and J gave up 5 bases; unmatched junction bases: 10. This CDR3 has 16 residues. Germline V gene data show CDR1 as SEHNR and CDR2 as FQNEAQ (reference sequence). Repertoires were generated with immunoSEQ multiplex PCR, while TCRdb's copy carries only in-frame clones and drops some. The repertoire holds some 94,000 clones, with around 95% as singletons. This clonotype was sampled from an adult with an advanced solid tumor such as melanoma, head and neck, liver or kidney cancer. The rearrangement links TRBV7-9 to TRBJ2-1, with TRBD1 matching 9 bases. Sequencing was performed on CD4+ or CD8+ T cells sorted from blood, taken in a trial of the OX40 agonist ivuxolimab. The CDR3 loop reads CASSSTGQGRDNEQFF. The CDR3 nucleotides are TGTGCCAGCAGCAGCACGGGACAGGGACGGGACAATGAGCAGTTCTTC.